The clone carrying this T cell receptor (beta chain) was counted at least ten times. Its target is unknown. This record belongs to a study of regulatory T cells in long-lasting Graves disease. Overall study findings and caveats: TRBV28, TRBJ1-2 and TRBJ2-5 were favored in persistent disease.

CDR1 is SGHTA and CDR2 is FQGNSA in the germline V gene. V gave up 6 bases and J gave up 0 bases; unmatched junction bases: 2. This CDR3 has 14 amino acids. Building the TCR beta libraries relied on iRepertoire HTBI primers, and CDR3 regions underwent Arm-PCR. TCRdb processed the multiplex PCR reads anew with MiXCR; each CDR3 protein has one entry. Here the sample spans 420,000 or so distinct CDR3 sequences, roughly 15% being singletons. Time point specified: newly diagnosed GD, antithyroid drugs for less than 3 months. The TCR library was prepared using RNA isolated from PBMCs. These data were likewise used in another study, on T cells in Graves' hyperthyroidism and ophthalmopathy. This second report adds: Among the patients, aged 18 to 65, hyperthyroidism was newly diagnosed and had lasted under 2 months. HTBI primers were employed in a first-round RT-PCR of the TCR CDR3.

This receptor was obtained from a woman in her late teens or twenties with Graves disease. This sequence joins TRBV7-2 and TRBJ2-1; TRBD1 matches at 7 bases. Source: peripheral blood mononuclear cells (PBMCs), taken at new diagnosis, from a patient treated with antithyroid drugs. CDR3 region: CASRPGGSYNEQFF. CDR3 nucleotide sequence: TGTGCCAGCAGGCCAGGGGGCTCCTACAATGAGCAGTTCTTC.